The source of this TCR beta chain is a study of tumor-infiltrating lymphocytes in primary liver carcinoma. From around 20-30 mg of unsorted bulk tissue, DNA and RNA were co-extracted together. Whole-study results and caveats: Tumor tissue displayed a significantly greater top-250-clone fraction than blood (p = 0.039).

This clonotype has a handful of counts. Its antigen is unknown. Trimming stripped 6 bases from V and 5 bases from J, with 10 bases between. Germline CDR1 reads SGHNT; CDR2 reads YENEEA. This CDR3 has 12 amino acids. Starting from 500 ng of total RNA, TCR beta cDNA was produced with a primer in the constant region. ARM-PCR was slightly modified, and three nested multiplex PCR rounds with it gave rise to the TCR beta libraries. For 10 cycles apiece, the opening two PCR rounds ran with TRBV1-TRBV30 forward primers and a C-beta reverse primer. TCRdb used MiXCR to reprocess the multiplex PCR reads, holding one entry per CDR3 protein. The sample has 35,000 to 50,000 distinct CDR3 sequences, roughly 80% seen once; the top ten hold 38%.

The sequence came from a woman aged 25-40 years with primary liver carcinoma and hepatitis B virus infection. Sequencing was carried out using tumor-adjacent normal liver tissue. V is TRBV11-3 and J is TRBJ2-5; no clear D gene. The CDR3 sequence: CASSSDWETQYF. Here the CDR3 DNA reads TGTGCCAGCAGTTCCGACTGGGAGACCCAGTACTTC.